This TCR beta chain emerged from a study of long-term antiretroviral therapy in people with HIV. At survey level, the immunoSEQ assay was run in its v3.0 version. TCRdb's table, derived via immunoSEQ multiplex PCR, lists solely in-frame clones and lacks some. The repertoire holds 30,000 to 40,000 clones, with about 85% as singletons. This TCR was sampled from a man between 18 and 29 years old with HIV. The sample in question was unsorted PBMCs, obtained 1.1 years after starting antiretroviral therapy.

CDR3: CASSLQGGVEAFF. In DNA form, the CDR3 reads TGTGCCAGCAGTTTACAGGGCGGGGTTGAAGCTTTCTTT. This chain joins TRBV28 and TRBJ1-1; a weak D match, TRBD1 (5 bases). The length of the CDR3 is 13 residues. The germline V gene has CDR1 MDHEN and CDR2 SYDVKM. V was pared by 2 bases and J by 7 bases, with 11 bases between.